The rows below give T cell receptor beta chains drawn from one sample of a study of neurological immune-mediated disorders. Via MiXCR, TCRdb re-called the 5' RACE reads, giving one row per CDR3 protein. The sample has tens of thousands of distinct CDR3 sequences; 6% to 8.5% are singletons. Sequenced input: PBMCs. The receptors shown here come from a woman in her forties in good health. Each CDR3 is given with its conserved first and last residue. A D gene is named only where the DNA matches it firmly. Size is omitted from some rows. Given values are once, few, many or a class for expanded clones.

v_call	d_call	clone_size	j_call	cdr3_aa	cdr3_nt
TRBV25-1	-	many	TRBJ1-4	CASSEGTGTNEKLFF	TGTGCCAGCAGTGAAGGGACGGGAACTAATGAAAAACTGTTTTTT
TRBV27	TRBD1	many	TRBJ1-1	CASTKQGLAEAFF	TGTGCCAGCACCAAACAGGGGTTGGCTGAAGCTTTCTTT
TRBV5-1	TRBD2	many	TRBJ2-7	CASSLAGLADQVYEQYF	TGCGCCAGCAGCTTGGCAGGACTAGCGGATCAGGTTTACGAGCAGTACTTC
TRBV12-3/TRBV12-4	-	many	TRBJ2-1	CASRDSRGAVEQFF	TGTGCCAGCAGGGATAGTCGGGGGGCGGTTGAGCAGTTCTTC
TRBV10-3	TRBD1	many	TRBJ2-2	CATPGQGMATGELFF	TGTGCCACACCGGGACAGGGGATGGCGACCGGGGAGCTGTTTTTT
TRBV12-3/TRBV12-4	TRBD1	many	TRBJ1-3	CASSWGQGYGNTIYF	TGTGCCAGCAGTTGGGGACAGGGGTATGGAAACACCATATATTTT
TRBV6-2/TRBV6-3	TRBD1	-	TRBJ2-3	CDSSRGGVATDTQYF	TGTGACAGCAGTCGAGGGGGCGTAGCGACAGATACGCAGTATTTT
TRBV3-1	-	many	TRBJ1-2	CASSKVSNYGYTF	TGTGCCAGCAGCAAGGTGTCGAACTATGGCTACACCTTC
TRBV24-1	TRBD2	many	TRBJ2-1	CATSDPTSGRDNEQFF	TGTGCCACCAGTGACCCGACTAGCGGGAGGGACAATGAGCAGTTCTTC
TRBV4-2	-	many	TRBJ2-2	CARAGGANTGELFF	TGTGCCAGGGCTGGGGGAGCGAACACCGGGGAGCTGTTTTTT
TRBV28	TRBD2	many	TRBJ2-3	CASSPGTTGTDTQYF	TGTGCCAGCAGTCCCGGGACTACAGGCACAGATACGCAGTATTTT
TRBV7-6	-	many	TRBJ2-7	CASSQGRSSGEQYF	TGTGCCAGCAGCCAGGGGAGGTCCTCGGGCGAGCAGTACTTC
TRBV10-2	-	many	TRBJ2-1	CASSLRRNEQFF	TGCGCCAGCAGTCTACGACGGAATGAGCAGTTCTTC
TRBV12-5	-	many	TRBJ1-3	CASGLVPRGGNTIYF	TGTGCTAGTGGTTTGGTTCCAAGGGGGGGAAACACCATATATTTT
TRBV5-1	TRBD2	many	TRBJ2-2	CASSLRGLAVNTGELFF	TGCGCCAGCAGCTTGAGAGGACTAGCGGTGAACACCGGGGAGCTGTTTTTT
TRBV28	-	many	TRBJ2-1	CASSLGVNNEQFF	TGTGCCAGCAGCCTGGGGGTTAACAATGAGCAGTTCTTC
TRBV14	TRBD2	many	TRBJ2-3	CASSTLAGARTDTQYF	TGTGCCAGCAGCACGCTAGCGGGGGCCCGCACAGATACGCAGTATTTT
TRBV15	-	-	TRBJ1-3	CATTDGGRTGNTIYF	TGTGCCACGACCGATGGGGGCCGCACTGGAAACACCATATATTTT
TRBV20-1	-	many	TRBJ1-4	CSAQGSANEKLFF	TGCAGTGCCCAGGGGTCGGCGAATGAAAAACTGTTTTTT
TRBV10-1	-	few	TRBJ2-1	CASSDRQWGLYNEQFF	TGCGCCAGCAGTGATAGGCAGTGGGGCCTCTACAATGAGCAGTTCTTC
TRBV20-1	-	-	TRBJ2-5	CSGMDQETQYF	TGCAGTGGAATGGACCAAGAGACCCAGTACTTC
TRBV6-1	-	many	TRBJ1-1	CASRLWGLNTEAFF	TGTGCCAGCCGACTCTGGGGATTAAACACTGAAGCTTTCTTT
TRBV7-9	-	many	TRBJ2-5	CASSLLGSRGTQYF	TGTGCCAGCAGCTTGCTCGGGAGTCGGGGGACCCAGTACTTC
TRBV20-1	TRBD1	many	TRBJ1-1	CSARVPRGATEAFF	TGCAGTGCTAGAGTTCCCAGGGGGGCCACTGAAGCTTTCTTT
TRBV5-1	-	-	TRBJ2-6	CTSSAQERGTNVLTF	TGCACCAGCAGCGCCCAGGAAAGAGGGACCAACGTCCTGACTTTC
TRBV7-9	TRBD2	many	TRBJ2-7	CASSPGGLAGLSYEQYF	TGTGCCAGCAGCCCTGGGGGACTAGCGGGATTAAGCTACGAGCAGTACTTC
TRBV20-1	TRBD1	many	TRBJ2-7	CSASGTGYSYEQYF	TGCAGTGCTTCCGGGACAGGCTACTCCTACGAGCAGTACTTC
TRBV7-9	TRBD1	many	TRBJ1-1	CASSLTGGTEAFF	TGTGCCAGCAGCTTAACAGGGGGCACTGAAGCTTTCTTT
TRBV5-1	-	many	TRBJ1-1	CASRFSAQEGAFF	TGCGCCAGCAGATTCTCCGCACAGGAGGGAGCTTTCTTT
TRBV9	-	many	TRBJ2-3	CASSAGTADTQYF	TGTGCCAGCAGCGCAGGGACTGCAGATACGCAGTATTTT
TRBV29-1	-	many	TRBJ1-1	CSVNTNTEAFF	TGCAGCGTAAACACGAACACTGAAGCTTTCTTT